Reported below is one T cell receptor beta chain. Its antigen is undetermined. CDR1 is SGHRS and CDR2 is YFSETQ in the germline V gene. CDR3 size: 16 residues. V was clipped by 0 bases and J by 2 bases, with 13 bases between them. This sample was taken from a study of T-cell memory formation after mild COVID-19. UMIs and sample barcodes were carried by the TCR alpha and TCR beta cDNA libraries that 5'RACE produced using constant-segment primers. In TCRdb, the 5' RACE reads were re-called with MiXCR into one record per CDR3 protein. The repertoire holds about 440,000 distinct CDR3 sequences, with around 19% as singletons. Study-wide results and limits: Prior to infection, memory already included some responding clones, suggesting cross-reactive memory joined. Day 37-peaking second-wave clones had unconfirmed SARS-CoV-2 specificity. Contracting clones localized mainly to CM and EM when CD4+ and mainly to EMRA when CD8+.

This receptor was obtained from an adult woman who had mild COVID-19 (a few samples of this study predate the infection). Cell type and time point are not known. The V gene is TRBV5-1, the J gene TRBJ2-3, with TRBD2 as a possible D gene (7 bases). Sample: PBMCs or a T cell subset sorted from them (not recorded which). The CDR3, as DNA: TGCGCCAGCAGCTTGGAGGGGGGGAGGATCACAGATACGCAGTATTTT. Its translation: CASSLEGGRITDTQYF.